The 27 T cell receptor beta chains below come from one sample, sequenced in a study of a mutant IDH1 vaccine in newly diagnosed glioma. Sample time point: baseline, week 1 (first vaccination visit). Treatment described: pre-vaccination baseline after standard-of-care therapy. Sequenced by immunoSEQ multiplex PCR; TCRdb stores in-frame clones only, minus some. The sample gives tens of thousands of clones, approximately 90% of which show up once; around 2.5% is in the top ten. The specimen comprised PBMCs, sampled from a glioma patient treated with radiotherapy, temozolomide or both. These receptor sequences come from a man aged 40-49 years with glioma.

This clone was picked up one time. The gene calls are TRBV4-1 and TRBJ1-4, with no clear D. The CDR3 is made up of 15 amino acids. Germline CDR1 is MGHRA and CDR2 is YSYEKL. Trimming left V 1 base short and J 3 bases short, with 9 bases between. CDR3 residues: CASSQGDTPNEKLFF. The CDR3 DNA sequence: TGCGCCAGCAGCCAAGGGGATACACCTAATGAAAAACTGTTTTTT.

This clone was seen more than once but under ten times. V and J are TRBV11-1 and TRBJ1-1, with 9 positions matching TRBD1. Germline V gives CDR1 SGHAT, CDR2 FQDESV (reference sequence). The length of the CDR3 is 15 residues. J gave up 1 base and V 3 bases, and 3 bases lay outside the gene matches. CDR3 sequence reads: CASSFLTGGNTEAFF. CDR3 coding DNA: TGTGCCAGCAGCTTCTTGACAGGGGGGAACACTGAAGCTTTCTTT.

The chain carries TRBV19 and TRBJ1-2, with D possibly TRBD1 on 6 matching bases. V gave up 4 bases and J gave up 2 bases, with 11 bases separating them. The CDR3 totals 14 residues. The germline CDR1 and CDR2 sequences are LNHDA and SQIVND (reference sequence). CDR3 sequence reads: CASSRTVQNYGYTF. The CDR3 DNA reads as TGTGCCAGTAGTAGGACAGTTCAGAACTATGGCTACACCTTC.

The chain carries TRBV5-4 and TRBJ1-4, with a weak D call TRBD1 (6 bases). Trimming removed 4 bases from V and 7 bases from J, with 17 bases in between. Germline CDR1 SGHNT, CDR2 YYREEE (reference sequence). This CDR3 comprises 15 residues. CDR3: CASSKAGAAFEKLFF. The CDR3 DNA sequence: TGTGCCAGCAGCAAGGCGGGGGCGGCGTTTGAAAAACTGTTTTTT.

Here the CDR3 reads CASSEGDSYEQYF. The CDR3 DNA is TGCGCCAGCAGTGAGGGGGACAGCTACGAGCAGTACTTC. The chain couples TRBV10-1 to TRBJ2-7; TRBD1 agrees at 7 bases. V lost 2 bases and J lost 3; bases outside the gene matches: 1. The germline V gene encodes CDR1 WNHNN and CDR2 SYGVQD (reference sequence). This CDR3 has 13 residues.

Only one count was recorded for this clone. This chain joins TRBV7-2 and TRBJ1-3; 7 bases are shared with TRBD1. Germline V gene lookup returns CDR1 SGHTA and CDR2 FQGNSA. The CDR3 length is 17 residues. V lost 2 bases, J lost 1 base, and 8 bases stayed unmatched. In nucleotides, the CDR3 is TGTGCCAGCAGCTTAACAGGGGCGCAGCGGTCTGGAAACACCATATATTTT. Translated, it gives CASSLTGAQRSGNTIYF.

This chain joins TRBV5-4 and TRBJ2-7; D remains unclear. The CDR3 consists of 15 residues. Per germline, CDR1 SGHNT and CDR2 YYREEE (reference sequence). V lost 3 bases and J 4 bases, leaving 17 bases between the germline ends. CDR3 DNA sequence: TGTGCCAGCAGCTCCCAAGTACAGTCTTCGTACGAGCAGTACTTC. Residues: CASSSQVQSSYEQYF.

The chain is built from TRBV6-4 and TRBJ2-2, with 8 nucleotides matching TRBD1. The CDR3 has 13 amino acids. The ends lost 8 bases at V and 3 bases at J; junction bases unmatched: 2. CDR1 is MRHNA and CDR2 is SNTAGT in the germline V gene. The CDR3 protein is CASQDRDTGELFF. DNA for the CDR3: TGTGCCAGCCAGGACAGGGACACCGGGGAGCTGTTTTTT.

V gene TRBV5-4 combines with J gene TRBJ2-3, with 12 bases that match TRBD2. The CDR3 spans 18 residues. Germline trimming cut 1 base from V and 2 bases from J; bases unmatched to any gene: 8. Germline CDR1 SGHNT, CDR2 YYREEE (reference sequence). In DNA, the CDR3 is TGTGCCAGCAGCTTGCGACTAGCGGGAGCTGGGCTCACAGATACGCAGTATTTT. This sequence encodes CASSLRLAGAGLTDTQYF. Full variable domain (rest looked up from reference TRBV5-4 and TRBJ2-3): ETGVTQSPTHLIKTRGQQVTLRCSSQSGHNTVSWYQQALGQGPQFIFQYYREEENGRGNFPPRFSGLQFPNYSSELNVNALELDDSALYLCASSLRLAGAGLTDTQYFGPGTRLTVL.

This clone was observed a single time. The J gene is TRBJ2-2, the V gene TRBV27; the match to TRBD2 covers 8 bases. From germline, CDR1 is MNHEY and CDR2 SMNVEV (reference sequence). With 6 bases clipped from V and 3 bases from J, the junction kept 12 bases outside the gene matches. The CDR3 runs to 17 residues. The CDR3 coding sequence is TGTGCCAGCAGCCGGATGAGAAGCGGGAGTTACACCGGGGAGCTGTTTTTT. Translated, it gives CASSRMRSGSYTGELFF.

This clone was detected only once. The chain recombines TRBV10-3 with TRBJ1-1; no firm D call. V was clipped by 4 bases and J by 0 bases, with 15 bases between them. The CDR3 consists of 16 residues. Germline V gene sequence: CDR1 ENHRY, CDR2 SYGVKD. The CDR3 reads CAISVSSGSLNTEAFF. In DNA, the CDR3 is TGTGCCATCAGTGTTTCTTCCGGGAGTTTGAACACTGAAGCTTTCTTT.

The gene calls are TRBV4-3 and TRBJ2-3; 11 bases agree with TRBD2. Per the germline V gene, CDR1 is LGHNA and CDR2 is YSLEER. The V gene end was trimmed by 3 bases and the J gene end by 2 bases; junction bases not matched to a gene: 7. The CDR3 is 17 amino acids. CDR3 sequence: CASSQQLAGALTDTQYF. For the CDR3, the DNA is TGCGCCAGCAGCCAGCAACTAGCGGGAGCCCTCACAGATACGCAGTATTTT.

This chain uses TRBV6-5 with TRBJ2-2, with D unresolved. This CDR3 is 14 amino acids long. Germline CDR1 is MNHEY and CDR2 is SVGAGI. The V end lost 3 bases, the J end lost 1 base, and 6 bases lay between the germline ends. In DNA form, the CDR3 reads TGTGCCAGCAGTTATACCGGGAACACCGGGGAGCTGTTTTTT. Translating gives CASSYTGNTGELFF.

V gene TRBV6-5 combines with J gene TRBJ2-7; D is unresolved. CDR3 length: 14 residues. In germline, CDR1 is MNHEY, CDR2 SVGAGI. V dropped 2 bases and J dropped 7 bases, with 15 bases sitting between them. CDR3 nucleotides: TGTGCCAGCAGTTACGACCCCCTTTGGGGTGAGCAGTACTTC. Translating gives CASSYDPLWGEQYF.

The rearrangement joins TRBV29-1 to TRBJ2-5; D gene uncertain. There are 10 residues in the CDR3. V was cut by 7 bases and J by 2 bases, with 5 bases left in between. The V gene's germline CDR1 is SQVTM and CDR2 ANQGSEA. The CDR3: CSAAQETQYF. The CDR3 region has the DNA TGCAGCGCAGCACAAGAGACCCAGTACTTC.

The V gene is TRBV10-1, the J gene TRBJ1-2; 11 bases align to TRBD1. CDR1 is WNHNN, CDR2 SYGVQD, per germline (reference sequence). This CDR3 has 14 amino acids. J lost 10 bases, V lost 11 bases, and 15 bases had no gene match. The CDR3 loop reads CAGGQGAQTVDYTF. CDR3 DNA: TGCGCCGGCGGACAGGGGGCGCAAACCGTTGACTACACCTTC.

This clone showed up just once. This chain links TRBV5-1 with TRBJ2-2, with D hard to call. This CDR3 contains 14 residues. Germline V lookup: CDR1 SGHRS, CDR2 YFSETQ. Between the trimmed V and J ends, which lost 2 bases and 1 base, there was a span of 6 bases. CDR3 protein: CASSLTMNTGELFF. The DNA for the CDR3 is TGCGCCAGCAGCTTAACCATGAACACCGGGGAGCTGTTTTTT.

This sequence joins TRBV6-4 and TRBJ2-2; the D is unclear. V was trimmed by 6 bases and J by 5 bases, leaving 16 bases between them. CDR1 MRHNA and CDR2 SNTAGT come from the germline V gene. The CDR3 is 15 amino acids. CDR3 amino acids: CASRPNIGLTGELFF. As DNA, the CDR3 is TGTGCCAGCAGACCCAATATCGGATTAACCGGGGAGCTGTTTTTT.

The CDR3 loop is CASRARDWNTGELFF. DNA of the CDR3: TGTGCCAGCAGAGCCAGAGACTGGAACACCGGGGAGCTGTTTTTT. The chain uses TRBV9 and TRBJ2-2; D remains ambiguous. The length of the CDR3 is 15 residues. Germline lookup yields CDR1 SGDLS and CDR2 YYNGEE. The ends were cut back, 5 bases at V and 1 base at J, with 12 bases in the middle.

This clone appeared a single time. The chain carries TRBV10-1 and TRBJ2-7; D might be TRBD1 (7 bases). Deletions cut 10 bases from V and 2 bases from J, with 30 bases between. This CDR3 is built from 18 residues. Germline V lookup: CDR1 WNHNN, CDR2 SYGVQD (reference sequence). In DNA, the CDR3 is TGCGCCATCGTAAGGCCAAGATCATCAGGGGGGCGAGCCTACGAGCAGTACTTC. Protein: CAIVRPRSSGGRAYEQYF.

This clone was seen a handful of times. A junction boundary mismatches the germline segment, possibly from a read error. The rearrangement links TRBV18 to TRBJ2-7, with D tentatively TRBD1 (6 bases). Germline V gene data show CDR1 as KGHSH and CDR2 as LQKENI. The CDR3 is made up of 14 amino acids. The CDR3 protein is CASSPYTGTAEQYF. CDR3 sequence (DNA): TGTGCCAGTTCACCCTATACAGGGACGGCCGAGCAGTACTTC.

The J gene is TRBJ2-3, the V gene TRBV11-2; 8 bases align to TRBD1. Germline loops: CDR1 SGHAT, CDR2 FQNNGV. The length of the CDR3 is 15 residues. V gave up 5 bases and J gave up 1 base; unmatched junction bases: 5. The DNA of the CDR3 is TGTGCCAGCAGCACGCGGACAGGGCGCACAGATACGCAGTATTTT. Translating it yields CASSTRTGRTDTQYF.

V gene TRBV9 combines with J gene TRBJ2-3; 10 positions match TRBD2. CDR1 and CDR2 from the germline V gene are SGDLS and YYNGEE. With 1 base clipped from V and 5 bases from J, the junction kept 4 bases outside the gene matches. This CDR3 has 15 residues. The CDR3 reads CASSVLAGVGDTQYF. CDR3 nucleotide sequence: TGTGCCAGCAGCGTACTAGCGGGAGTAGGAGATACGCAGTATTTT.

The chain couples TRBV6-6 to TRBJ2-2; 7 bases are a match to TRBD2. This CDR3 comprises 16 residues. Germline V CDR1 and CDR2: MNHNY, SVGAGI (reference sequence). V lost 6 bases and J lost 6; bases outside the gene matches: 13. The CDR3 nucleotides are TGTGCCAGCAGCCCGCGTGGGAGGGCCCTACCCGGGGAGCTGTTTTTT. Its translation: CASSPRGRALPGELFF.

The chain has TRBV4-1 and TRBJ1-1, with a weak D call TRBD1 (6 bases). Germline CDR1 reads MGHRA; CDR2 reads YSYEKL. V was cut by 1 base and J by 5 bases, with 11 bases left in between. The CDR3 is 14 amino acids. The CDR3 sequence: CASSQVPGATEAFF. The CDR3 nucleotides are TGCGCCAGCAGCCAAGTGCCAGGGGCTACTGAAGCTTTCTTT.

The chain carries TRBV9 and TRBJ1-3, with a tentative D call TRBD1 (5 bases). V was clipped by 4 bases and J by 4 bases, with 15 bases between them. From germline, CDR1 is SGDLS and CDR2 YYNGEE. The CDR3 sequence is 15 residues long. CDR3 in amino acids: CASSPQLGPGNTIYF. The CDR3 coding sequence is TGTGCCAGCAGCCCTCAGTTGGGGCCCGGAAACACCATATATTTT.

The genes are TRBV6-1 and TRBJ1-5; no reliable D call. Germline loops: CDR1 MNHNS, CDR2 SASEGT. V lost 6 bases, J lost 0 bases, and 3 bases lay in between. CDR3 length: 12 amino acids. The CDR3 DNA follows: TGTGCCAGCAGCGTTAGCAATCAGCCCCAGCATTTT. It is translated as CASSVSNQPQHF.